Below, 29 T cell receptor beta chains from the same sample are listed, as sequenced in a study of chemoradiotherapy in HPV16-positive cancers. The repertoire was sequenced with immunoSEQ multiplex PCR; TCRdb's copy has only in-frame clones and lacks some. In the table there are 25,000 to 40,000 clones, approximately 88% of which are singletons. This specimen was blood, taken from a patient who underwent chemoradiotherapy. The receptors here all came from a human donor with HPV-associated anogenital cancer.

The chain is built from TRBV19 and TRBJ2-5, with no clear D. The CDR3 covers 13 residues. With 5 bases removed from V and 5 bases from J, the gap between germline ends came to 12 bases. Germline assignment: CDR1 LNHDA and CDR2 SQIVND (reference sequence). The CDR3 bases are TGTGCCAGTAGTTTAAGGGTTAGCGAGACCCAGTACTTC. Amino acids: CASSLRVSETQYF. Based on the CDR3 plus reference TRBV19 and TRBJ2-5, the full variable domain is DGGITQSPKYLFRKEGQNVTLSCEQNLNHDAMYWYRQDPGQGLRLIYYSQIVNDFQKGDIAEGYSVSREKKESFPLTVTSAQKNPTAFYLCASSLRVSETQYFGPGTRLLVL.

This sequence joins TRBV5-1 and TRBJ2-7; no clear D. V was cut by 0 bases and J by 7 bases, with 17 bases left in between. In germline, CDR1 is SGHRS, CDR2 YFSETQ. This CDR3 region has 15 residues. The CDR3 here is CASSLDPGWVGEQYF. CDR3 bases: TGCGCCAGCAGCTTGGATCCGGGTTGGGTCGGGGAGCAGTACTTC. Complete variable domain (other parts from reference TRBV5-1 and TRBJ2-7): KAGVTQTPRYLIKTRGQQVTLSCSPISGHRSVSWYQQTPGQGLQFLFEYFSETQRNKGNFPGRFSGRQFSNSRSEMNVSTLELGDSALYLCASSLDPGWVGEQYFGPGTRLTVT.

V gene TRBV7-2 combines with J gene TRBJ2-1; weak D call: TRBD1 (6 bases). V lost 4 bases and J 9 bases, leaving 19 bases between the germline ends. CDR1 SGHTA and CDR2 FQGNSA come from the germline V gene. The CDR3 sequence is 15 residues long. The CDR3: CASSSYGVGAAEQFF. The CDR3, as DNA: TGTGCCAGCAGCTCATATGGGGTGGGGGCTGCTGAGCAGTTCTTC.

A few counts support this clone. The CDR3 loop reads CASSEFRNNEKLFF. CDR3 in DNA: TGTGCCAGCAGTGAATTCCGGAATAATGAAAAACTGTTTTTT. J is TRBJ1-4 and V is TRBV6-1, with D unresolved. The CDR3 runs to 14 residues. Trimming removed 2 bases from V and 4 bases from J, with 8 bases in between. The germline gives CDR1 MNHNS, CDR2 SASEGT.

The chain joins TRBV29-1 to TRBJ1-4, with 9 bases matching TRBD1. The CDR3 is made up of 13 amino acids. Germline V gene data show CDR1 as SQVTM and CDR2 as ANQGSEA. J was trimmed by 5 bases and V by 7 bases; bases with no gene match: 5. For the CDR3, the DNA is TGCAGCGCTAGACAGGGGGGGAATGAAAAACTGTTTTTT. It yields the protein CSARQGGNEKLFF. The full variable domain, rest sourced from reference TRBV29-1 and TRBJ1-4, is SAVISQKPSRDICQRGTSLTIQCQVDSQVTMMFWYRQQPGQSLTLIATANQGSEATYESGFVIDKFPISRPNLTFSTLTVSNMSPEDSSIYLCSARQGGNEKLFFGSGTQLSVL.

With regard to this clone: At one end, the junction sequence differs from germline, possibly due to a read error. The V call is TRBV27, the J call TRBJ1-1, with a tentative D call TRBD1 (6 bases). CDR1 and CDR2 from the germline V gene are MNHEY and SMNVEV (reference sequence). The CDR3 is 11 amino acids. The CDR3 sequence: CASSLFVRDRF. CDR3 DNA: TGTGCCAGCAGTTTATTTGTACGAGACAGGTTT.

CDR3 sequence: CASSSDVLESEAFF. The CDR3 DNA is TGTGCCAGTAGTTCGGACGTTCTGGAGAGTGAAGCTTTCTTT. The chain has TRBV19 and TRBJ1-1; no clear D gene. The germline V and J ends were trimmed by 5 bases and 7 bases, with 17 bases remaining between them. The CDR3 has 14 amino acids. The germline V gene encodes CDR1 LNHDA and CDR2 SQIVND (reference sequence).

The V call is TRBV6-5, the J call TRBJ1-4; D is unresolved. Per germline, CDR1 MNHEY and CDR2 SVGAGI. V was pared by 8 bases and J by 8 bases, with 9 bases between. The CDR3 totals 11 residues. CDR3 nucleotides: TGTGCCAGCGGGCGGAAAGAAAAACTGTTTTTT. Encoded protein: CASGRKEKLFF.

This chain uses TRBV18 with TRBJ1-1; 7 bases match TRBD1. The CDR3 runs 14 residues. V was clipped by 5 bases and J by 5 bases; unmatched bases: 8. Germline-derived CDR1 and CDR2 are KGHSH and LQKENI. CDR3 sequence (DNA): TGTGCCAGCTCATCGGACAGGTTCTCTACTGAAGCTTTCTTT. Protein product: CASSSDRFSTEAFF.

The rearrangement joins TRBV10-1 to TRBJ2-7; TRBD1 matches 9 bases. J lost 6 bases, V lost 5 bases, and 8 bases had no gene match. Germline V gene data show CDR1 as WNHNN and CDR2 as SYGVQD (reference sequence). This CDR3 is 14 amino acids long. This CDR3 reads CASSTGQGLTEQYF. The CDR3 nucleotides are TGCGCCAGCAGTACGGGACAGGGCTTGACCGAGCAGTACTTC.

J is TRBJ1-5 and V is TRBV7-2; 9 bases agree with TRBD1. Germline V CDR1 and CDR2: SGHTA, FQGNSA. The CDR3 spans 15 residues. V lost 4 bases, J lost 3 bases, and 4 bases stayed unmatched. CDR3 nucleotide sequence: TGTGCCAGCAGCTATAACAGGGGGCCCAATCAGCCCCAGCATTTT. Its translation is CASSYNRGPNQPQHF.

The chain combines TRBV6-1 with TRBJ1-5, with 11 bases matching TRBD1. In germline, CDR1 is MNHNS, CDR2 SASEGT. The CDR3 sequence is 16 residues long. The ends lost 4 bases at V and 7 bases at J; junction bases unmatched: 9. The CDR3, as DNA: TGTGCCAGCAGTGGGACAGGGGGCACAATTGGGCAGCCCCAGCATTTT. It yields the protein CASSGTGGTIGQPQHF.

The chain carries TRBV7-9 and TRBJ2-5, with unresolved D. Trimming left V 3 bases short and J 5 bases short, with 7 bases between. The CDR3 runs 12 residues. In germline, CDR1 is SEHNR, CDR2 FQNEAQ (reference sequence). CDR3: CASSFLDETQYF. The CDR3 bases are TGTGCCAGCAGCTTTCTTGACGAGACCCAGTACTTC.

The CDR3 sequence: CASSDQGLRETQYF. The CDR3 DNA reads TGTGCCAGCAGTGATCAGGGCTTAAGAGAGACCCAGTACTTC. The V call is TRBV6-6, the J call TRBJ2-5; D perhaps matches TRBD1 (5 bases). This CDR3 is built from 14 residues. CDR1 is MNHNY and CDR2 is SVGAGI in the germline V gene (reference sequence). The ends were cut back, 5 bases at V and 4 bases at J, with 14 bases in the middle.

This chain joins TRBV19 and TRBJ1-5; 11 bases align to TRBD1. From germline, CDR1 is LNHDA and CDR2 SQIVND (reference sequence). CDR3 length: 13 amino acids. V trimming: 9 bases; J trimming: 9 bases; junction bases outside the gene matches: 7. The CDR3 protein is CASQGQGAWPQHF. The DNA for the CDR3 is TGTGCCAGCCAAGGACAGGGGGCTTGGCCCCAGCATTTT.

This clone was detected only once. The chain combines TRBV4-2 with TRBJ2-1, with 11 bases aligning to TRBD2. The germline gives CDR1 LGHNA, CDR2 YNFKEQ. There are 18 residues in the CDR3. Trimming took 1 base from V and 3 from J; bases not matched to a gene: 8. The CDR3 coding sequence is TGTGCCAGCAGCCAAGGGGGGATAACTAGCGGGAGCTACAATGAGCAGTTCTTC. This translates into CASSQGGITSGSYNEQFF.

The chain has TRBV19 and TRBJ1-5; D unclear. The CDR3 consists of 15 residues. V was shortened by 6 bases and J by 5 bases, with 17 bases between the two germline ends. CDR1 is LNHDA, CDR2 SQIVND, per germline (reference sequence). This CDR3 is CASRKAGSQDQPQHF. CDR3 nucleotide sequence: TGTGCCAGTAGGAAGGCGGGAAGCCAGGATCAGCCCCAGCATTTT.

The gene calls are TRBV27 and TRBJ2-7, with 9 bases aligning to TRBD1. Trimming took 4 bases from V and 3 from J; bases not matched to a gene: 10. The CDR3 is 16 amino acids. The V gene's germline CDR1 is MNHEY and CDR2 SMNVEV (reference sequence). As DNA, the CDR3 is TGTGCCAGCAGTTGGATGGTTGGGACAGGGCTCTACGAGCAGTACTTC. This gives the protein CASSWMVGTGLYEQYF.

This sequence joins TRBV5-1 and TRBJ2-5, with 8 positions matching TRBD1. CDR3 length: 16 amino acids. V trimming: 6 bases; J trimming: 0 bases; junction bases outside the gene matches: 10. Germline V gene sequence: CDR1 SGHRS, CDR2 YFSETQ. The CDR3, as DNA: TGCGCCAGCACCCTTTTGACAGGGGTGTACCAAGAGACCCAGTACTTC. It specifies CASTLLTGVYQETQYF.

The chain couples TRBV6-5 to TRBJ2-1; D is tentatively TRBD1 or TRBD2 (6 bases each). The CDR3 is 16 amino acids. CDR1 and CDR2 (germline): MNHEY, SVGAGI. Between the trimmed V and J ends, which lost 4 bases and 7 bases, there was a span of 20 bases. The CDR3 region is CASSSLGGGVGNEQFF. In DNA form, the CDR3 reads TGTGCCAGCAGTTCCTTAGGAGGGGGTGTAGGGAATGAGCAGTTCTTC.

The chain carries TRBV19 and TRBJ1-1, with no clear D. The CDR3 runs to 11 residues. Per the germline V gene, CDR1 is LNHDA and CDR2 is SQIVND (reference sequence). V lost 6 bases and J 6 bases, leaving 8 bases between the germline ends. CDR3 sequence: CASSRSAEAFF. DNA of the CDR3: TGTGCCAGTAGCAGGTCGGCTGAAGCTTTCTTT.

J is TRBJ1-3 and V is TRBV7-9, with D maybe TRBD1 (5 bases). Germline V gives CDR1 SEHNR, CDR2 FQNEAQ (reference sequence). The CDR3 is 14 residues long. Between the trimmed V and J ends, which lost 2 bases and 2 bases, there was a span of 7 bases. CDR3 region: CASSLSGTGNTIYF. The CDR3 nucleotides are TGTGCCAGCAGCTTATCAGGGACTGGAAACACCATATATTTT.

Only one count was recorded for this clone. V and J are TRBV5-8 and TRBJ1-4; 10 bases are shared with TRBD1. This CDR3 spans 17 amino acids. V lost 4 bases, J lost 8 bases, and 14 bases stayed unmatched. CDR1 and CDR2 from the germline V gene are SGHTS and YDEGEE. CDR3 bases: TGTGCCAGCAGCGATGGGACAGGGGTTACGGTGGAGGAAAAACTGTTTTTT. This gives the protein CASSDGTGVTVEEKLFF.

This chain links TRBV9 with TRBJ2-2, with unresolved D. CDR3 size: 14 residues. The V end was cut by 0 bases, the J end by 4 bases, with 7 bases between. Germline V gives CDR1 SGDLS, CDR2 YYNGEE. CDR3: CASSVAASTGELFF. CDR3 coding DNA: TGTGCCAGCAGCGTAGCCGCGTCCACCGGGGAGCTGTTTTTT. The complete variable domain, with remaining parts taken from reference TRBV9 and TRBJ2-2, reads DSGVTQTPKHLITATGQRVTLRCSPRSGDLSVYWYQQSLDQGLQFLIQYYNGEERAKGNILERFSAQQFPDLHSELNLSSLELGDSALYFCASSVAASTGELFFGEGSRLTVL.

The chain uses TRBV27 and TRBJ2-5; no clear D gene. This CDR3 spans 14 amino acids. Germline V gives CDR1 MNHEY, CDR2 SMNVEV (reference sequence). V dropped 6 bases and J dropped 0 bases, with 11 bases sitting between them. The CDR3 bases are TGTGCCAGCAGCCACGCGGCCTACCAAGAGACCCAGTACTTC. Amino acids: CASSHAAYQETQYF.

This chain joins TRBV10-3 and TRBJ1-1; D perhaps matches TRBD1 (5 bases). V lost 10 bases to trimming and J lost 2 bases, with 17 bases between them. This CDR3 is built from 14 residues. CDR1 is ENHRY and CDR2 is SYGVKD in the germline V gene. In DNA, the CDR3 is TGTGCCACGAATGGGGGGGGGAAAAACACTGAAGCTTTCTTT. Encoded protein: CATNGGGKNTEAFF.

The chain recombines TRBV7-6 with TRBJ1-4; D gene ambiguous. CDR3 length equals 14 residues. CDR1 SGHVS and CDR2 FNYEAQ come from the germline V gene. V was shortened by 1 base and J by 4 bases, with 7 bases between the two germline ends. The CDR3 coding sequence is TGTGCCAGCAGCTTAGAACAGCTTAATGAAAAACTGTTTTTT. This translates into CASSLEQLNEKLFF.

The chain combines TRBV2 with TRBJ1-1; 9 bases map to TRBD1. The CDR3 covers 16 residues. Germline CDR1 SNHLY, CDR2 FYNNEI. V shed 3 bases, J shed 3 bases, and the junction held 8 bases outside the gene matches. This chain's CDR3 is CASSDIYRTGDTEAFF. The CDR3, as DNA: TGTGCCAGCAGTGACATTTATCGGACAGGGGACACTGAAGCTTTCTTT.

V usage is TRBV5-1 and J usage is TRBJ2-5; 10 bases are a match to TRBD1. Germline V gene lookup returns CDR1 SGHRS and CDR2 YFSETQ. The V gene end was trimmed by 4 bases and the J gene end by 0 bases; junction bases not matched to a gene: 6. The CDR3 contains 16 residues. The CDR3 here is CASSGPGQGYQETQYF. CDR3 DNA: TGCGCCAGCAGCGGACCGGGACAGGGGTACCAAGAGACCCAGTACTTC.